A single sample is the source of the 31 T cell receptor beta chains below, sequenced in a study of T cells expressing NK-cell markers. TCRdb reprocessed the 5' RACE reads and stores each CDR3 protein as one record, lacking DNA. The table lists 300,000 to 500,000 distinct CDR3 sequences. The material sequenced was blood T cells: a sorted CD56 or NKG2C T cell subset, CD4+ or CD8+ T cells, or bulk PBMC T cells (not recorded which). The receptors derive from a woman between 45 and 60 years old in good health.

V is TRBV5-1 and J is TRBJ2-1; TCRdb designates TRBD1, a call that cannot be tested without DNA. The germline V gene encodes CDR1 SGHRS and CDR2 YFSETQ. This CDR3 region has 13 residues. The CDR3 loop reads CASSLARGYEQFF.

The genes are TRBV5-5 and TRBJ2-2; without DNA, the TCRdb call of TRBD1 cannot be checked. The CDR3 extends over 16 amino acids. Germline CDR1 reads SGHKS; CDR2 reads YYEKEE (reference sequence). The CDR3 reads CASSFDWSGVAGELFF.

The chain employs TRBV28 and TRBJ2-5. This CDR3 comprises 14 residues. CDR1 is MDHEN, CDR2 SYDVKM, per germline. CDR3 in amino acids: CASSLVGPKETQYF. The full variable domain, completed using reference TRBV28 and TRBJ2-5, is DVKVTQSSRYLVKRTGEKVFLECVQDMDHENMFWYRQDPGLGLRLIYFSYDVKMKEKGDIPEGYSVSREKKERFSLILESASTNQTSMYLCASSLVGPKETQYFGPGTRLLVL.

CDR3 amino acids: CAISESRSKGPTGNTIYF. The rearrangement uses TRBV10-3 and TRBJ1-3. The CDR3 is made up of 18 amino acids. Per germline, CDR1 ENHRY and CDR2 SYGVKD.

The rearrangement uses TRBV7-3 and TRBJ2-2; lacking DNA, the TRBD1 call made by TCRdb goes unchecked. CDR3 length: 14 residues. CDR1 is SGHTA and CDR2 is FQGTGA in the germline V gene. This chain's CDR3 is CASLREQGSGELFF.

V usage is TRBV20-1 and J usage is TRBJ2-5; TCRdb's D gene call, TRBD2, goes unchecked for lack of DNA. The CDR3 length is 16 residues. The V gene's germline CDR1 is DFQATT and CDR2 SNEGSKA (reference sequence). The chain's CDR3 is CSASSSPTSALETQYF.

This chain connects TRBV30 to TRBJ2-2. Per the germline V gene, CDR1 is GTSNPN and CDR2 is SVGIG (reference sequence). The CDR3 has 11 amino acids. The CDR3: CAWRETGELFF. Full variable domain (outside the CDR3, taken from reference TRBV30 and TRBJ2-2): SQTIHQWPATLVQPVGSPLSLECTVEGTSNPNLYWYRQAAGRGLQLLFYSVGIGQISSEVPQNLSASRPQDRQFILSSKKLLLSDSGFYLCAWRETGELFFGEGSRLTVL.

This chain uses TRBV12-3 or TRBV12-4 with TRBJ1-1; the D call from TCRdb, TRBD1, cannot be confirmed without DNA. The CDR3 extends over 16 amino acids. The CDR3 region is CASRNSLEGHQLGAFF.

This sequence joins TRBV2 and TRBJ2-6; TCRdb lists TRBD1, though no DNA is available to test this call. Germline CDR1 is SNHLY and CDR2 is FYNNEI. The CDR3 is 18 residues long. The CDR3 here is CASSEARQEHSGANVLTF.

The rearrangement joins TRBV29-1 to TRBJ1-1. Germline loops: CDR1 SQVTM, CDR2 ANQGSEA. The CDR3 has 15 amino acids. The CDR3 spells CSVGARREGITEAFF.

V usage is TRBV12-3 or TRBV12-4 and J usage is TRBJ2-1. The CDR3 has 13 residues. The CDR3 region is CASSLLGKEEQFF.

The chain joins TRBV5-6 to TRBJ2-3; without DNA, the TCRdb call of TRBD1 cannot be checked. CDR3 length: 14 residues. The germline V gene encodes CDR1 SGHDT and CDR2 YYEEEE. The CDR3 loop reads CASSPGTGMDTQYF.

The rearrangement joins TRBV5-5 to TRBJ2-1; the D call of TRBD2 rests on TCRdb alone, since no DNA is present to check it. CDR1 and CDR2 (germline): SGHKS, YYEKEE (reference sequence). This CDR3 contains 16 residues. The CDR3 region is CASSFTSGGSYNEQFF.

The rearrangement links TRBV12-3 or TRBV12-4 to TRBJ1-1. The CDR3 totals 12 residues. The CDR3 protein is CASRGVAPEAFF.

CDR3 sequence: CASSPNHPGEKLFF. The chain joins TRBV5-1 to TRBJ1-4; TCRdb lists TRBD1, though no DNA is available to test this call. The V gene's germline CDR1 is SGHRS and CDR2 YFSETQ. This CDR3 contains 14 residues.

V usage is TRBV9 and J usage is TRBJ2-1; the TRBD2 assignment by TCRdb is unverifiable without DNA. Per the germline V gene, CDR1 is SGDLS and CDR2 is YYNGEE. The CDR3 loop spans 19 amino acids. CDR3 loop: CASSVASGRATRRYNEQFF.

This chain connects TRBV7-9 to TRBJ2-3; TCRdb selects TRBD1, and the lack of DNA leaves this call unchecked. This CDR3 comprises 14 residues. Germline values: CDR1 SEHNR, CDR2 FQNEAQ (reference sequence). The CDR3: CASILGQAPDTQYF.

J is TRBJ1-3 and V is TRBV9. Germline CDR1 is SGDLS and CDR2 is YYNGEE. The CDR3 loop spans 15 amino acids. The CDR3 region is CASSVEGLSGNTIYF.

The rearrangement uses TRBV20-1 and TRBJ2-7; TCRdb selects TRBD2, and the lack of DNA leaves this call unchecked. The CDR3 extends over 16 amino acids. Germline assignment: CDR1 DFQATT and CDR2 SNEGSKA (reference sequence). CDR3 protein: CSAAPWASGSLYEQYF.

The genes are TRBV5-1 and TRBJ2-5; no DNA is available, so the TRBD1 call from TCRdb remains unchecked. The CDR3 is 16 amino acids. Germline V CDR1 and CDR2: SGHRS, YFSETQ. CDR3 protein: CASSFGNRGTQETQYF.

The chain couples TRBV20-1 to TRBJ1-4. The CDR3 runs 14 residues. The germline gives CDR1 DFQATT, CDR2 SNEGSKA (reference sequence). CDR3 in amino acids: CSARDEGLGEKLFF.

The V gene is TRBV20-1, the J gene TRBJ2-1; the D gene TCRdb calls, TRBD2, cannot be checked with no DNA. Per germline, CDR1 DFQATT and CDR2 SNEGSKA (reference sequence). The CDR3 runs to 20 residues. The CDR3 sequence: CSASFDSPQTSGRNGNEQFF.

The gene calls are TRBV7-2 and TRBJ2-1; TCRdb calls TRBD2, which cannot be checked without DNA. Per the germline V gene, CDR1 is SGHTA and CDR2 is FQGNSA. The CDR3 is 16 residues long. CDR3 protein: CASSPPGLVVYNEQFF.

This chain connects TRBV3-1 to TRBJ2-1. The CDR3 length is 15 residues. Germline V gene data show CDR1 as LGHDT and CDR2 as YNNKEL (reference sequence). CDR3: CASTGSRGSYNEQFF.

This sequence joins TRBV30 and TRBJ2-2; the D call of TRBD1 rests on TCRdb alone, since no DNA is present to check it. From germline, CDR1 is GTSNPN and CDR2 SVGIG (reference sequence). This CDR3 has 16 amino acids. CDR3: CAWWLQTGGYTGELFF. The full variable domain, in which reference TRBV30 and TRBJ2-2 provide the parts outside the CDR3, is SQTIHQWPATLVQPVGSPLSLECTVEGTSNPNLYWYRQAAGRGLQLLFYSVGIGQISSEVPQNLSASRPQDRQFILSSKKLLLSDSGFYLCAWWLQTGGYTGELFFGEGSRLTVL.

The V call is TRBV3-1, the J call TRBJ2-3; checking the TCRdb D call of TRBD2 is not possible without DNA. This CDR3 has 16 amino acids. CDR1 and CDR2 from the germline V gene are LGHDT and YNNKEL (reference sequence). CDR3 protein: CASSQVLREGFDTQYF.

This sequence joins TRBV28 and TRBJ2-7; TCRdb proposes TRBD2, but this gene call is untestable without DNA. CDR3 length equals 15 residues. Germline CDR1 reads MDHEN; CDR2 reads SYDVKM. The CDR3 region is CASSLFGRVAYEQYF.

J is TRBJ1-2 and V is TRBV6-1; lacking DNA, the TRBD1 call made by TCRdb goes unchecked. From germline, CDR1 is MNHNS and CDR2 SASEGT. The CDR3 covers 12 residues. CDR3 sequence: CASSDGGKGYTF.

The chain couples TRBV7-9 to TRBJ2-3; with no DNA, the TCRdb D assignment of TRBD1 cannot be verified. Per the germline V gene, CDR1 is SEHNR and CDR2 is FQNEAQ (reference sequence). The CDR3 loop spans 14 amino acids. CDR3 in amino acids: CASSTRGTPDTQYF.

This sequence joins TRBV6-1 and TRBJ2-7; TCRdb's D call, TRBD1, is unchecked because there is no DNA. This CDR3 region has 14 residues. Germline V CDR1 and CDR2: MNHNS, SASEGT. The CDR3: CASSERVGGYEQYF.

The J gene is TRBJ2-7, the V gene TRBV24-1; TCRdb calls TRBD2, which cannot be checked without DNA. This CDR3 region has 15 residues. Germline CDR1 and CDR2: KGHDR and SFDVKD. CDR3 amino acids: CATSDGDGFPHEQYF.